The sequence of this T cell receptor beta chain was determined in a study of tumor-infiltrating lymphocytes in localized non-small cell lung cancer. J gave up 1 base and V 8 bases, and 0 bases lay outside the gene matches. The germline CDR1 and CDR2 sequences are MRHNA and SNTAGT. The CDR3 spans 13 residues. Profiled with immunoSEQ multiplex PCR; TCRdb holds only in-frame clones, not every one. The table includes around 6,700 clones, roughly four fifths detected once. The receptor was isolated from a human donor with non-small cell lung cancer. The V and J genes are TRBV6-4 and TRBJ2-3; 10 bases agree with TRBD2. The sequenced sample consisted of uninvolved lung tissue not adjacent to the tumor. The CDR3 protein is CASLAGGTDTQYF. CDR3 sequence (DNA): TGTGCCAGCCTAGCGGGGGGCACAGATACGCAGTATTTT.